The entry below describes one TCR beta chain. A Seattle source enrolled patients during active infection and followed them longitudinally. Generated by immunoSEQ multiplex PCR, the TCRdb table keeps only in-frame clones and is missing some. The sample lists a few hundred thousand clones; 90% were seen once. This entry is derived from a study of blood T cell repertoires in COVID-19. CDR3 length: 13 residues. CDR1 SQVTM and CDR2 ANQGSEA come from the germline V gene. Trimming took 7 bases from V and 6 from J, leaving 17 bases between them. The TCR sequence derives from a woman aged 55-70 years with COVID-19, enrolled during active disease. This rearrangement joins TRBV29-1 to TRBJ2-3, with D unresolved. Sequenced material: peripheral blood. Here the CDR3 DNA reads TGCAGCGCTCAAGCCATCCGGCGGGATACGCAGTATTTT. Translated, it gives CSAQAIRRDTQYF.